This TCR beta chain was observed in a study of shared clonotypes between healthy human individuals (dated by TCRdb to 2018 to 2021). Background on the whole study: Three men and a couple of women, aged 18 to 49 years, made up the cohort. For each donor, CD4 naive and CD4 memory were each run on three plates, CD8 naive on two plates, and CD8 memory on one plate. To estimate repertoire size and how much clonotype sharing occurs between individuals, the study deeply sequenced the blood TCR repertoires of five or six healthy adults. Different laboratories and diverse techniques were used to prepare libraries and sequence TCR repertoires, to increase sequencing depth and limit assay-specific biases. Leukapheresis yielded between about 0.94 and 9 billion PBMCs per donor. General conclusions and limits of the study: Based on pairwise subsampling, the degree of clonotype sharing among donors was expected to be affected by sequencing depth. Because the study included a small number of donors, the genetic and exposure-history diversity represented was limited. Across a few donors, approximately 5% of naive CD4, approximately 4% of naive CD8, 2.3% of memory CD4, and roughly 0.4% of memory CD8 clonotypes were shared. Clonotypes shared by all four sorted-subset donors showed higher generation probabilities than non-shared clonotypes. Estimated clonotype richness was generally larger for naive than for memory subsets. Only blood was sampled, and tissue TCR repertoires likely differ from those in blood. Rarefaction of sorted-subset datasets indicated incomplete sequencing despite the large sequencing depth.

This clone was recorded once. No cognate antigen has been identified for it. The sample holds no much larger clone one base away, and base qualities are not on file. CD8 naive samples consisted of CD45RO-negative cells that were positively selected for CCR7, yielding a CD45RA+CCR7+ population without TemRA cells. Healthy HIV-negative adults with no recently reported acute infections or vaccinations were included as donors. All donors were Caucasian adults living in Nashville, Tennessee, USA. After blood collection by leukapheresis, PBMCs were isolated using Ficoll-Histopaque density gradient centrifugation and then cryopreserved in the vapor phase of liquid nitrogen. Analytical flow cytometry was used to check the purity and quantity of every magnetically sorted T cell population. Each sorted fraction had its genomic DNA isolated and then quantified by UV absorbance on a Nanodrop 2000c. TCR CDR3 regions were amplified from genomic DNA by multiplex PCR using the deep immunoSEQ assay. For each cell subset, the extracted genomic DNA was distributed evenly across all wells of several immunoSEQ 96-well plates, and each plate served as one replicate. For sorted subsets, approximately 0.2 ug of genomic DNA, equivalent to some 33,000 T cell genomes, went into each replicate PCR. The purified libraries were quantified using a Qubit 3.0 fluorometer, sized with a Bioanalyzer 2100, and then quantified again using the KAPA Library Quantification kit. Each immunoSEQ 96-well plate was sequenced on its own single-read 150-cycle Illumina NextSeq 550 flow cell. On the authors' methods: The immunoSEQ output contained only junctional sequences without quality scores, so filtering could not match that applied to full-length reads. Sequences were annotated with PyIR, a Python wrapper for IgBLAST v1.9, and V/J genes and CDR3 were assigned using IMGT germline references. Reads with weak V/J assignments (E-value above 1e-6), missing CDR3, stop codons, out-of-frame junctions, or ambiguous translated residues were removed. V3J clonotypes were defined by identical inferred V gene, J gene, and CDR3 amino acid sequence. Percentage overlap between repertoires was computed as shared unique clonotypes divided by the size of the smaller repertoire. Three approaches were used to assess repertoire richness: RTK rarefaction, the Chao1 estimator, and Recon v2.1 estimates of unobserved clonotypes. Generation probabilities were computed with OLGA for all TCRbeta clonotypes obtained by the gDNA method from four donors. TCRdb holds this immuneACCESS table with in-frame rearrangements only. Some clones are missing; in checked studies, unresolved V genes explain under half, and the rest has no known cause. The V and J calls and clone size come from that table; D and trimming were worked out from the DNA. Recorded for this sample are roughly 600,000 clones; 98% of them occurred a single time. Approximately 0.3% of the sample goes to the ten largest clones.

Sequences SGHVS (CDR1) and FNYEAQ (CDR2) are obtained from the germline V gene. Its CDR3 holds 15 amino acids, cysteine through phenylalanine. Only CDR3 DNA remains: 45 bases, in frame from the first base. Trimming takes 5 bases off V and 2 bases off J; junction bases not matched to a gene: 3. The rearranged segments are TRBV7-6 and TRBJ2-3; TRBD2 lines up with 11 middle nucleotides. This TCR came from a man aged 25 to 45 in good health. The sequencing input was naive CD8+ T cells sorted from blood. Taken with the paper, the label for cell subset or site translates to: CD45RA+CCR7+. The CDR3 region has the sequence CASSRGLAVTDTQYF. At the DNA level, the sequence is TGTGCCAGCAGCAGGGGACTAGCGGTCACAGATACGCAGTATTTT.